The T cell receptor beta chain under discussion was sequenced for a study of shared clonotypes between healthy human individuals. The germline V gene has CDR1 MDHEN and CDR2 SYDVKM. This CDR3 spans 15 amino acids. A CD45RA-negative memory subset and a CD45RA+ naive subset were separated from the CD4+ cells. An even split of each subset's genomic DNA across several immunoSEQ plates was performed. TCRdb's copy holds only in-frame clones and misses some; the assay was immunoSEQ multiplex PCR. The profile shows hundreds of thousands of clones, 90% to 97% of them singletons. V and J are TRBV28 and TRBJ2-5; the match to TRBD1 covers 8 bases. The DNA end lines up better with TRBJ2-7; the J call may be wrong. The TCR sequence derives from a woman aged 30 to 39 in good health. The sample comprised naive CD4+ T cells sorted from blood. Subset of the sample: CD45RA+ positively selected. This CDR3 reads CASSSPGQGRGEQYF. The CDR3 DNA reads TGTGCCAGCAGTTCCCCCGGACAGGGCCGAGGCGAGCAGTACTTC.